This T cell receptor (beta chain) was observed in a study of blood T cell repertoires in COVID-19. Study summary: PBMCs, B-cell-depleted T cells, or T cells provided the cDNA or gDNA that made up the material.

This clone was detected only once. Followed over time, Seattle patients had been enrolled while infection was active. Profiling relied on immunoSEQ multiplex PCR, and the TCRdb table lists in-frame clones only, not all of them. The data hold about 210,000 clones, with approximately 81% observed a single time. CDR1 is SNHLY, CDR2 FYNNEI, per germline. The V gene lost 6 bases and the J gene lost 1 base, with 14 bases spanning the gap. This CDR3 spans 15 amino acids. The chain carries TRBV2 and TRBJ2-3; the D is unclear. The receptor was isolated from a woman of 80 years or more with COVID-19, enrolled during active disease. The specimen sequenced was peripheral blood. The CDR3 coding sequence is TGTGCCAGCAGCCTGGGCCGTCCGGGCACAGATACGCAGTATTTT. It specifies CASSLGRPGTDTQYF.